A single sample is the source of the 30 T cell receptor beta chains below, sequenced in a study of shared clonotypes between healthy human individuals (TCRdb year 2020). Libraries were constructed by the immunoSEQ multiplex PCR assay. Drawn from immuneACCESS, this table holds only the in-frame rearrangements with V and J called that TCRdb kept. Clones are partly lost; checked studies trace under half to an unresolved V gene and leave the rest unexplained. This sample is represented by 950,000 to 1,100,000 clones; around four fifths of them were singletons. The ten largest clones add up to about 1.4% of the sample. Sequencing input: memory CD4+ T cells sorted from blood. Taken with the paper, the label for cell subset or site translates to: CD45RA-negative fraction. The receptors shown here come from a man between 18 and 29 years old in good health.

This chain links TRBV6-6 with TRBJ2-1, with D perhaps matching TRBD1 or TRBD2 (6 bases each). V lost 7 bases, J lost 4 bases, and 17 bases lay in between. CDR1 MNHNY and CDR2 SVGAGI come from the germline V gene (reference sequence). The CDR3 totals 15 residues. CDR3 loop: CASTAQGGSYNEQFF. In nucleotides, the CDR3 is TGTGCCAGCACGGCGCAAGGGGGGAGTTACAATGAGCAGTTCTTC.

Turning to this clone: The same CDR3 is also encoded by other DNA sequences in this sample. The CDR3 sequence is CASSLTGGSGANVLTF. The CDR3, as DNA: TGTGCCAGCAGCTTGACAGGGGGTTCTGGGGCCAACGTCCTGACTTTC. This chain links TRBV11-2 with TRBJ2-6, with 9 nucleotides matching TRBD1. The J segment lost 1 base and the V segment lost 3 bases, leaving 1 base of the junction unmatched. Germline lookup yields CDR1 SGHAT and CDR2 FQNNGV. The length of the CDR3 is 16 residues.

J is TRBJ2-3 and V is TRBV5-1; 7 nucleotides match TRBD1. The CDR3 is made up of 16 amino acids. The V and J ends lost 7 bases and 4 bases, in that order; junction bases with no gene match: 15. The V gene's germline CDR1 is SGHRS and CDR2 YFSETQ. CDR3 region: CASQELTGFRADTQYF. The CDR3 DNA is TGCGCCAGCCAGGAATTGACAGGGTTTAGGGCAGATACGCAGTATTTT.

This clone was seen more than once but under ten times. The rearrangement joins TRBV19 to TRBJ2-2, with D perhaps TRBD1 or TRBD2 (6 bases each). This CDR3 spans 16 amino acids. V dropped 6 bases and J dropped 0 bases, with 14 bases sitting between them. Germline loops: CDR1 LNHDA, CDR2 SQIVND (reference sequence). This chain's CDR3 is CASREGGHTNTGELFF. DNA for the CDR3: TGTGCCAGTAGGGAGGGGGGCCACACGAACACCGGGGAGCTGTTTTTT.

J is TRBJ1-4 and V is TRBV14; D is possibly TRBD1 (5 bases). Germline assignment: CDR1 SGHDN and CDR2 FVKESK. This CDR3 has 19 residues. V was clipped by 1 base and J by 0 bases, with 18 bases between them. CDR3 nucleotide sequence: TGTGCCAGCAGCCAAGGGGTTTGGGGACCCTCCGCAACTAATGAAAAACTGTTTTTT. It specifies CASSQGVWGPSATNEKLFF.

The CDR3 DNA is TGTGCCAGCAGCCTGAGAGGCGCGGACGAGCAGTACTTC. Residues: CASSLRGADEQYF. The V call is TRBV7-2, the J call TRBJ2-7; no clear D gene. Germline V CDR1 and CDR2: SGHTA, FQGNSA. The V gene lost 5 bases and the J gene lost 5 bases, with 13 bases spanning the gap. The CDR3 covers 13 residues.

This clone has just a few counts. The V gene is TRBV4-3, the J gene TRBJ1-2, with 7 bases that match TRBD1. The CDR3 is 16 residues long. The ends lost 5 bases at V and 6 bases at J; junction bases unmatched: 15. The V gene's germline CDR1 is LGHNA and CDR2 YSLEER. DNA for the CDR3: TGCGCCAGCAGCTCGGGTCGGCTCGGGACAGAGGATGGCTACACCTTC. Amino acid sequence: CASSSGRLGTEDGYTF.

The chain links TRBV19 to TRBJ2-1; TRBD1 might be the D (5 bases). V lost 1 base, J lost 7 bases, and 17 bases lay in between. Germline loops: CDR1 LNHDA, CDR2 SQIVND (reference sequence). CDR3 length: 16 amino acids. CDR3 residues: CASSIVGAKVGNEQFF. The CDR3 region has the DNA TGTGCCAGTAGTATAGTAGGGGCCAAGGTTGGGAATGAGCAGTTCTTC.

This clone showed up just a few times. The chain employs TRBV6-5 and TRBJ1-6; the match to TRBD1 covers 7 bases. V shed 6 bases and J 12 bases; nucleotides not matched to a gene: 8. Germline V gene data show CDR1 as MNHEY and CDR2 as SVGAGI. CDR3 length: 13 residues. The CDR3 is CASRLRQGQPLHF. The CDR3 nucleotides read TGTGCCAGCAGACTACGACAGGGTCAACCCCTCCACTTT.

This clone was observed once. V usage is TRBV27 and J usage is TRBJ2-1; 8 nucleotides match TRBD2. In germline, CDR1 is MNHEY, CDR2 SMNVEV (reference sequence). The CDR3 length is 13 residues. The V and J ends lost 5 bases and 6 bases, in that order; junction bases with no gene match: 3. The CDR3 loop reads CASSGLAGNEQFF. DNA for the CDR3: TGTGCCAGCAGTGGCCTAGCGGGCAATGAGCAGTTCTTC.

The chain joins TRBV28 to TRBJ2-7; 8 nucleotides agree with TRBD1. The V segment lost 2 bases and the J segment 7 bases; nucleotides outside the gene matches: 4. CDR3 length: 13 residues. Germline assignment: CDR1 MDHEN and CDR2 SYDVKM. The CDR3 nucleotides read TGTGCCAGCAGTTTACGCAGGGGGCATGAGCAGTACTTC. Protein product: CASSLRRGHEQYF.

This chain connects TRBV5-1 to TRBJ2-2, with 9 bases fitting TRBD1. Looked up from germline, CDR1 is SGHRS and CDR2 is YFSETQ. This CDR3 has 14 residues. The V segment lost 7 bases and the J segment 1 base; nucleotides outside the gene matches: 2. In DNA, the CDR3 is TGCGCCAGCGGGGACAGGGTGAACACCGGGGAGCTGTTTTTT. This encodes CASGDRVNTGELFF. Drawing the rest from reference TRBV5-1 and TRBJ2-2, the complete variable domain is KAGVTQTPRYLIKTRGQQVTLSCSPISGHRSVSWYQQTPGQGLQFLFEYFSETQRNKGNFPGRFSGRQFSNSRSEMNVSTLELGDSALYLCASGDRVNTGELFFGEGSRLTVL.

The V gene is TRBV28, the J gene TRBJ1-6; D gene uncertain. The CDR3 runs 14 residues. With 2 bases removed from V and 7 bases from J, the gap between germline ends came to 9 bases. The germline CDR1 and CDR2 sequences are MDHEN and SYDVKM. CDR3 DNA sequence: TGTGCCAGCAGTTTACGGCAGGACAATTCACCCCTCCACTTT. This sequence encodes CASSLRQDNSPLHF.

V usage is TRBV6-1 and J usage is TRBJ2-3; D perhaps matches TRBD2 (6 bases). Germline loops: CDR1 MNHNS, CDR2 SASEGT. The CDR3 contains 13 residues. The V end was cut by 8 bases, the J end by 3 bases, with 12 bases between. Here the CDR3 DNA reads TGTGCCAGCGGGCGGGGTAGTACAGATACGCAGTATTTT. It translates to CASGRGSTDTQYF.

As DNA, the CDR3 is TGCGCCAGCAGCCTACAGGGTTATAATTCACCCCTCCACTTT. Protein product: CASSLQGYNSPLHF. This chain connects TRBV5-1 to TRBJ1-6; the D gene is possibly TRBD1 (6 bases). The CDR3 spans 14 residues. CDR1 SGHRS and CDR2 YFSETQ come from the germline V gene. V was pared by 4 bases and J by 4 bases, with 9 bases between. Drawing the rest from reference TRBV5-1 and TRBJ1-6, the complete variable domain is KAGVTQTPRYLIKTRGQQVTLSCSPISGHRSVSWYQQTPGQGLQFLFEYFSETQRNKGNFPGRFSGRQFSNSRSEMNVSTLELGDSALYLCASSLQGYNSPLHFGNGTRLTVT.

The gene calls are TRBV5-1 and TRBJ2-5; D may be TRBD1 (7 bases). With 4 bases removed from V and 2 bases from J, the gap between germline ends came to 15 bases. This CDR3 has 15 amino acids. Germline V gene sequence: CDR1 SGHRS, CDR2 YFSETQ. CDR3 sequence (DNA): TGCGCCAGCAGCCCGCAGGGGGGAGAACAAGAGACCCAGTACTTC. It specifies CASSPQGGEQETQYF.

The chain links TRBV19 to TRBJ1-6, with D perhaps matching TRBD1 (5 bases). The CDR3 spans 15 residues. CDR1 and CDR2 from the germline V gene are LNHDA and SQIVND (reference sequence). V shed 4 bases and J shed 5 bases, with 12 bases lying between them. In nucleotides, the CDR3 is TGTGCCAGTAGTAGCCTCGGGGGGAATAATTCACCCCTCCACTTT. It is translated as CASSSLGGNNSPLHF. The variable domain in full, with the rest retrieved from reference TRBV19 and TRBJ1-6, is DGGITQSPKYLFRKEGQNVTLSCEQNLNHDAMYWYRQDPGQGLRLIYYSQIVNDFQKGDIAEGYSVSREKKESFPLTVTSAQKNPTAFYLCASSSLGGNNSPLHFGNGTRLTVT.

Comments on this clone: A junction end diverges from the germline sequence, so it may reflect a read error. This chain connects TRBV20-1 to TRBJ1-4, with D unclear. This CDR3 is built from 10 residues. CDR1 is DFQATT, CDR2 SNEGSKA, per germline (reference sequence). In DNA, the CDR3 is TGCAGTGCCAGTTACGTGGACCCGATTTTT. It is translated as CSASYVDPIF.

The V and J genes are TRBV6-1 and TRBJ2-5; D ambiguous. V lost 3 bases, J lost 1 base, and 9 bases lay in between. Per the germline V gene, CDR1 is MNHNS and CDR2 is SASEGT. The CDR3 covers 14 residues. The CDR3 loop reads CASSDLSRQETQYF. In nucleotides, the CDR3 is TGTGCCAGCAGTGACCTTTCCCGCCAAGAGACCCAGTACTTC.

The V gene is TRBV19, the J gene TRBJ1-3; D may be TRBD1 (5 bases). V was cut by 4 bases and J by 4 bases, with 11 bases left in between. Germline loops: CDR1 LNHDA, CDR2 SQIVND (reference sequence). The CDR3 contains 14 residues. For the CDR3, the DNA is TGTGCCAGTAGTACACGGGACGTCGGAAACACCATATATTTT. Protein: CASSTRDVGNTIYF.

This sequence joins TRBV4-3 and TRBJ2-1; D gene uncertain. Trimming pared 1 base from V and 8 bases from J, leaving 12 bases between. There are 14 residues in the CDR3. Germline V gene sequence: CDR1 LGHNA, CDR2 YSLEER. The CDR3 is CASSQGPASHEQFF. The CDR3 DNA sequence: TGCGCCAGCAGCCAAGGCCCGGCCTCCCATGAGCAGTTCTTC.

This chain links TRBV10-3 with TRBJ1-2; TRBD1 matches at 7 bases. V gave up 3 bases and J gave up 2 bases; unmatched junction bases: 6. The CDR3 consists of 15 residues. Germline V gene sequence: CDR1 ENHRY, CDR2 SYGVKD. DNA of the CDR3: TGTGCCATCAGTGATCGGACAGGAATAAACTATGGCTACACCTTC. This encodes CAISDRTGINYGYTF.

The V gene is TRBV30, the J gene TRBJ2-3; D ambiguous. The CDR3 is 17 amino acids. Germline CDR1 GTSNPN, CDR2 SVGIG (reference sequence). Trimming stripped 0 bases from V and 0 bases from J, with 16 bases between. The CDR3 spells CAWSVQRVFPSTDTQYF. In DNA form, the CDR3 reads TGTGCCTGGAGTGTACAACGGGTTTTTCCTAGCACAGATACGCAGTATTTT.

The table lists this clone with many counts. A much larger clone lies a single base off, so this may be a read error. In the same sample, other DNA sequences code for this CDR3. The rearrangement joins TRBV7-3 to TRBJ2-2; D is unresolved. This CDR3 region has 12 residues. The V gene lost 4 bases and the J gene lost 3 bases, with 3 bases spanning the gap. Germline values: CDR1 SGHTA, CDR2 FQGTGA. The CDR3 DNA sequence: TGTGCCAGCAGCTCGGACACCGGGGAGCTGTTTTTT. Its translation: CASSSDTGELFF.

This clone has a count of ten or more. Other DNA sequences in the sample encode the same CDR3. The chain carries TRBV18 and TRBJ1-1; possibly TRBD1 for D (6 bases). The CDR3 spans 14 residues. From germline, CDR1 is KGHSH and CDR2 LQKENI. Trimming took off 3 bases at V and 1 base at J, with 9 bases between the two ends. This chain's CDR3 is CASSPKQGNTEAFF. The CDR3 region has the DNA TGTGCCAGCTCACCTAAACAGGGGAACACTGAAGCTTTCTTT.

This chain joins TRBV5-1 and TRBJ2-7; 7 bases align to TRBD1. Trimming removed 5 bases from V and 2 bases from J; junction bases left unmatched: 4. Germline CDR1 and CDR2: SGHRS and YFSETQ. CDR3 length: 13 amino acids. CDR3 in amino acids: CASRMGTAYEQYF. The CDR3 DNA follows: TGCGCCAGCAGGATGGGGACAGCCTACGAGCAGTACTTC.

The V gene is TRBV25-1, the J gene TRBJ2-3; no clear D gene. The CDR3 loop spans 13 amino acids. V lost 3 bases, J lost 3 bases, and 7 bases lay in between. The germline V gene has CDR1 MGHDK and CDR2 SYGVNS. CDR3 bases: TGTGCCAGCAGTGACGCCGGGACAGATACGCAGTATTTT. Translated: CASSDAGTDTQYF.

This rearrangement joins TRBV6-1 to TRBJ1-2, with 8 bases aligning to TRBD1. This CDR3 contains 13 residues. Germline V lookup: CDR1 MNHNS, CDR2 SASEGT. V shed 7 bases, J shed 4 bases, and the junction held 5 bases outside the gene matches. This CDR3 reads CASNPGGGYGYTF. CDR3 nucleotide sequence: TGTGCCAGCAATCCAGGGGGCGGCTATGGCTACACCTTC.

V usage is TRBV9 and J usage is TRBJ1-2; D unclear. The CDR3 has 15 amino acids. V shed 4 bases and J shed 8 bases, with 21 bases lying between them. Germline V gene data show CDR1 as SGDLS and CDR2 as YYNGEE. The CDR3 loop reads CASSPEPTAGAGYTF. The DNA for the CDR3 is TGTGCCAGCAGCCCCGAACCGACTGCGGGAGCAGGCTACACCTTC.

CDR3 DNA: TGTGCCAGCAGCCCCGGACAGGGGATTTATGAAAAACTGTTTTTT. As protein: CASSPGQGIYEKLFF. The V and J genes are TRBV7-9 and TRBJ1-4; 9 bases align to TRBD1. The CDR3 is made up of 15 amino acids. From germline, CDR1 is SEHNR and CDR2 FQNEAQ (reference sequence). The J segment lost 6 bases and the V segment lost 5 bases, leaving 7 bases of the junction unmatched.